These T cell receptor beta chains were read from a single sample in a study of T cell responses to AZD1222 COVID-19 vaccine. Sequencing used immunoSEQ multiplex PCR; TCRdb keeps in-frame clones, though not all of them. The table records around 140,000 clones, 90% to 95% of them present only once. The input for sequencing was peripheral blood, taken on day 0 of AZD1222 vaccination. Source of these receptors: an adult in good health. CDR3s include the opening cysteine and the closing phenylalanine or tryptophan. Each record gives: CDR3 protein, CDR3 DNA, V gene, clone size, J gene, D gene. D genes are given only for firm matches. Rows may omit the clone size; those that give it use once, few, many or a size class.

CASSLGGGNEQFF TGTGCCAGCAGCCTAGGGGGTGGCAATGAGCAGTTCTTC TRBV7-9 . TRBJ2-1 .
CASSPRTYYNSPLHF TGCGCCAGCAGCCCACGGACCTACTATAATTCACCCCTCCACTTT TRBV4-1 . TRBJ1-6 .
CASSLGQDDRLSTIYF TGTGCCAGCAGCCTGGGACAGGATGATCGCCTAAGCACCATATATTTT TRBV5-6 few TRBJ1-3 TRBD1
CSVNRGPGTGEQFF TGCAGCGTTAATCGTGGGCCGGGGACGGGTGAGCAGTTCTTC TRBV29-1 . TRBJ2-1 .
CASSSLTDLRTDTQYF TGTGCCAGCAGTTCTCTAACGGATTTGAGAACAGATACGCAGTATTTT TRBV27 . TRBJ2-3 .
CASSNQAGDNSPLHF TGTGCCAGTAGTAACCAGGCCGGAGATAATTCACCCCTCCACTTT TRBV19 . TRBJ1-6 .
CASSSSQHLVYGEQFF TGTGCCAGCAGCTCCTCACAGCACCTCGTTTACGGTGAGCAGTTCTTC TRBV7-9 . TRBJ2-1 .
CASGRLSGLMATQYF TGTGCCAGCGGCCGCCTTAGCGGCCTCATGGCCACGCAGTATTTT TRBV27 . TRBJ2-3 .
CASSLSRSYEQYF TGTGCCAGCAGCTTATCCCGGTCGTACGAGCAGTACTTC TRBV7-2 once TRBJ2-7 .
CASSESGGGQETQYF TGTGCCAGCAGTGAAAGTGGCGGGGGCCAAGAGACCCAGTACTTC TRBV6-1 . TRBJ2-5 TRBD2
CASSPSGRGLAKNIQYF TGTGCCAGCAGCCCCTCGGGGAGGGGGCTGGCCAAAAACATTCAGTACTTC TRBV11-3 once TRBJ2-4 .
CASSSWTGELFF TGTGCCAGCAGCTCCTGGACCGGGGAGCTGTTTTTT TRBV7-6 . TRBJ2-2 .
CASSLVWDSTTEAFF TGTGCCAGCAGCTTAGTTTGGGACTCCACCACTGAAGCTTTCTTT TRBV7-2 . TRBJ1-1 .
CSVGTNQETQYF TGCAGCGTTGGGACTAACCAAGAGACCCAGTACTTC TRBV29-1 . TRBJ2-5 .
CASSLFVTRQETQYF TGTGCCAGCAGCTTGTTTGTCACACGCCAAGAGACCCAGTACTTC TRBV11-3 . TRBJ2-5 .
CASSPGLGRWDTQYF TGTGCCAGCAGCCCGGGACTAGGAAGATGGGATACGCAGTATTTT TRBV27 . TRBJ2-3 TRBD2
CASSRPGPFNEQFF TGTGCCAGCAGCCGCCCGGGACCGTTTAATGAGCAGTTCTTC TRBV7-2 once TRBJ2-1 .
CASSPSGPDPKTQYF TGTGCCAGCAGTCCGTCCGGACCCGACCCGAAGACCCAGTACTTC TRBV27 . TRBJ2-5 .
CASSLVGGSSYEQYF TGTGCCAGCAGCTTAGTAGGCGGGAGCTCCTACGAGCAGTACTTC TRBV7-2 . TRBJ2-7 TRBD2
CASSLAIRSDTQYF TGCGCCAGCAGCTTGGCCATCAGGTCAGATACGCAGTATTTT TRBV5-1 once TRBJ2-3 .
CASSLARTGELFF TGTGCCAGCAGCTTGGCGAGGACCGGGGAGCTGTTTTTT TRBV5-4 . TRBJ2-2 .
CASLSGGVGNQPQHF TGTGCCAGCCTATCAGGGGGCGTCGGCAATCAGCCCCAGCATTTT TRBV28 few TRBJ1-5 TRBD1
CASKRDFFNEQFF TGTGCCAGCAAACGGGACTTTTTCAATGAGCAGTTCTTC TRBV5-4 . TRBJ2-1 .
CASSPMGESVYEQYF TGTGCCAGCAGCCCAATGGGGGAGTCAGTCTACGAGCAGTACTTC TRBV7-2 . TRBJ2-7 .